These T cell receptor beta chains were read from a single sample in a study of OX40 agonist ivuxolimab in advanced cancers. Sequencing used immunoSEQ multiplex PCR; TCRdb keeps in-frame clones, though not all of them. Found here are over 10,000 clones, about 93% of them singletons; the top ten hold approximately 70%. The input for sequencing was CD4+ or CD8+ T cells sorted from blood, taken in a trial of the OX40 agonist ivuxolimab. The receptors were gathered from an adult with an advanced solid tumor such as melanoma, head and neck, liver or kidney cancer. CDR3s include the opening cysteine and the closing phenylalanine or tryptophan. A D gene is named only where the DNA matches it firmly.

CDR3 length: 14; D gene: TRBD2; V gene: TRBV9; J gene: TRBJ2-5; CDR3 protein: CASSLGGVRETQYF; CDR3 DNA: TGTGCCAGCAGCCTGGGGGGGGTACGGGAGACCCAGTACTTC
CDR3 length: 12; D gene: NA; V gene: TRBV29-1; J gene: TRBJ2-2; CDR3 protein: CSVVWGTGELFF; CDR3 DNA: TGCAGCGTTGTATGGGGGACCGGGGAGCTGTTTTTT
CDR3 length: 15; D gene: NA; V gene: TRBV4-1; J gene: TRBJ1-4; CDR3 protein: CASSQAAGAGEKLFF; CDR3 DNA: TGCGCCAGCAGCCAAGCGGCGGGGGCGGGTGAAAAACTGTTTTTT
CDR3 length: 12; D gene: NA; V gene: TRBV7-6; J gene: TRBJ2-7; CDR3 protein: CASSPTVYEQYF; CDR3 DNA: TGTGCCAGCAGCCCGACAGTATACGAGCAGTACTTC
CDR3 length: 17; D gene: NA; V gene: TRBV4-2; J gene: TRBJ2-7; CDR3 protein: CASSQVGSGTMSYEQYF; CDR3 DNA: TGTGCCAGCAGCCAAGTGGGGTCAGGAACCATGTCCTACGAGCAGTACTTC
CDR3 length: 15; D gene: TRBD1; V gene: TRBV7-2; J gene: TRBJ2-2; CDR3 protein: CASNTGTGGTGELFF; CDR3 DNA: TGTGCCAGCAACACCGGGACAGGGGGAACCGGGGAGCTGTTTTTT
CDR3 length: 13; D gene: NA; V gene: TRBV19; J gene: TRBJ1-5; CDR3 protein: CASSMAVGEPQHF; CDR3 DNA: TGTGCCAGTAGTATGGCAGTCGGGGAGCCCCAGCATTTT
CDR3 length: 14; D gene: NA; V gene: TRBV4-3; J gene: TRBJ2-5; CDR3 protein: CASSPRTLGETQYF; CDR3 DNA: TGCGCCAGCAGCCCGCGGACACTGGGAGAGACCCAGTACTTC
CDR3 length: 12; D gene: NA; V gene: TRBV5-1; J gene: TRBJ2-1; CDR3 protein: CASSLVGTEQFF; CDR3 DNA: TGCGCCAGCAGCTTGGTGGGGACAGAGCAGTTCTTC
CDR3 length: 16; D gene: NA; V gene: TRBV28; J gene: TRBJ1-5; CDR3 protein: CASSEGGKYSNQPQHF; CDR3 DNA: TGTGCCAGTTCCGAAGGAGGGAAGTATAGCAATCAGCCCCAGCATTTT